This T cell receptor beta chain was obtained from a study of T cell responses to AZD1222 COVID-19 vaccine. Study results and caveats: Nearly half of the spike-specific TCRs reportedly recognize variant regions that carry no mutations. Donors skewed white British and female; clonal diversity was possibly underestimated. Researchers report vaccine-associated CD4 TCRs spanning spike, with dominance at 160-218 and 743-854. Only after the peak T cell response were repertoires sampled.

This clone was detected a few times. Its antigen remains unidentified. Only in-frame clones appear in the TCRdb table, and some are missing; sequencing was by immunoSEQ multiplex PCR. The sample gives roughly 120,000 clones, less than 90% of which show up once; 3.5% to 4.5% is in the top ten. The CDR3 loop spans 17 amino acids. V was pared by 4 bases and J by 5 bases, with 15 bases of the junction left unmatched. Sequencing used peripheral blood, obtained on day 0 of AZD1222 vaccination. The sequence was obtained from an adult in good health. The chain is built from TRBV5-3 and TRBJ1-2; 9 bases align to TRBD1. TRBV5-3 is an ORF, with its function uncertain. The CDR3 DNA reads TGTGCCAGAAGCGCCCCCAGGGACAGGGATACGCCGTATGGCTACACCTTC. Protein: CARSAPRDRDTPYGYTF.